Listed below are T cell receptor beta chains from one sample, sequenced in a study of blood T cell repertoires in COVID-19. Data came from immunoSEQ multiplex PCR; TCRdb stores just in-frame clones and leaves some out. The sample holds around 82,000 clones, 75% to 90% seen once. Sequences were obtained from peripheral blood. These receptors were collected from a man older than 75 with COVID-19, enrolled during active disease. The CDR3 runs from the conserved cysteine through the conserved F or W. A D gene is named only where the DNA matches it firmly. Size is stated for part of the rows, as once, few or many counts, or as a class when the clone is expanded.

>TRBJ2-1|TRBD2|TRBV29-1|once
TGCAGCGTCTCCCTAGCGGGGGGGCCAAATGAGCAGTTCTTC
CSVSLAGGPNEQFF
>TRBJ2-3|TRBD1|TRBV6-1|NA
TGTGCCAGCAGTGAGGAGGGACAGGGCTGGGTTGGGACACACACAGATACGCAGTATTTT
CASSEEGQGWVGTHTDTQYF
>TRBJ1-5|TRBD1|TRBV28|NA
TGTGCCAGCAGTTCGACAGGGGCGGGCAATCAGCCCCAGCATTTT
CASSSTGAGNQPQHF
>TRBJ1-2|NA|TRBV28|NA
TGTGCCGCGCACGGGGGGAACTATGGCTACACCTTC
CAAHGGNYGYTF
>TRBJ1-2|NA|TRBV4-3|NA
TGCGCCAGCAGCCAATTTACGCGGGGTGCTAACTATGGCTACACCTTC
CASSQFTRGANYGYTF
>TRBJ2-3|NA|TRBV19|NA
TGTGCCAGTAGTGCCGCCCTGGGCGATACGCAGTATTTT
CASSAALGDTQYF
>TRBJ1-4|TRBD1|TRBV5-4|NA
TGTGCCAGCAGCTCCTCACAGGGGGCCGGTGAAAAACTGTTTTTT
CASSSSQGAGEKLFF
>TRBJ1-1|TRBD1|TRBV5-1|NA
TGCGCCAGCAGCTCCTCCCAGGGGGCTCGTAACACTGAAGCTTTCTTT
CASSSSQGARNTEAFF
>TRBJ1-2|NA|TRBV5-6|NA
TGTGCCAGCAGCCTAAACTATGGCTACACCTTC
CASSLNYGYTF
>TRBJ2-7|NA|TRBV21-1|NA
TGTGCCAGCAGCAAACTCGTGAGCGAGCAGTACTTC
CASSKLVSEQYF
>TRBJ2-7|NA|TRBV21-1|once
TGTGCCAGCAGCAAAGGAGACAGATACGAGCAGTACTTC
CASSKGDRYEQYF
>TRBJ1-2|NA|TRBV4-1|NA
TGCGCCAGCAGCCAAGGGGCAATTAACTATGGCTACACCTTC
CASSQGAINYGYTF
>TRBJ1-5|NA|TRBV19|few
TGTGCCAGTAGTAACCGGGGGGGGCTAACTGTTCTCCATCAGCCCCAGCATTTT
CASSNRGGLTVLHQPQHF
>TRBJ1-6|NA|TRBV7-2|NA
TGTGCCAGCAGCTTAAGTCAGGGCAATAATTCACCCCTCCACTTT
CASSLSQGNNSPLHF
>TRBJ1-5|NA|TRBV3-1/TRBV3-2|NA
TGTGCCAGCAGCGAAGGGGGGGTCAGCAATCAGCCCCAGCATTTT
CASSEGGVSNQPQHF
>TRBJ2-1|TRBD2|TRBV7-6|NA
TGTGCCAGCAGCCTAGCGGGGAGCCTCGGGGATGAGCAGTTCTTC
CASSLAGSLGDEQFF
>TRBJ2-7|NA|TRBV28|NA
TGTGCCAGCAGTTTACAACAGACCTACGAGCAGTACTTC
CASSLQQTYEQYF
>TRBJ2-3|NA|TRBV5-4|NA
TGTGCCAGCAGCCCGGGGGACAGAAGCACAGATACGCAGTATTTT
CASSPGDRSTDTQYF
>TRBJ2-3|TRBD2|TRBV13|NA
TGTGCCAGCAGCTTAGATGCTAGGGGACTAGCGGGGGACACAGATACGCAGTATTTT
CASSLDARGLAGDTDTQYF
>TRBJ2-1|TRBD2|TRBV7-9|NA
TGTGCCAGCAGCTTAACTAGCGGGGTATACAATGAGCAGTTCTTC
CASSLTSGVYNEQFF
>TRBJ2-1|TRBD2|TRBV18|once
TGTGCCAGCTCACCAGCTAGCGGGGGCAATGAGCAGTTCTTC
CASSPASGGNEQFF
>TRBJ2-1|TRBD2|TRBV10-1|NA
TGCGCCAGCAGTGAAGGACTAGCGGGGGCCAGCAGCGATGAGCAGTTCTTC
CASSEGLAGASSDEQFF
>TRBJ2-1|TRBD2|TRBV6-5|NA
TGTGCCAGCAGTAAGACTAGCGGGGTCTACAATGAGCAGTTCTTC
CASSKTSGVYNEQFF
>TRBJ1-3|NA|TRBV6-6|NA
TGTGCCAGCAGTTCCCACGGGGGGGACGGTAGAAACACCATATATTTT
CASSSHGGDGRNTIYF
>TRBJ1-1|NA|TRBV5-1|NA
TGCGCCAGCAGCTTGGGTCAGGGTATCACTGAAGCTTTCTTT
CASSLGQGITEAFF
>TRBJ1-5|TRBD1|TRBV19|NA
TGTGCCAGTATGGAAAGACGGGGACAGGGCAATCAGCCCCAGCATTTT
CASMERRGQGNQPQHF
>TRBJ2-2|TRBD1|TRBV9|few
TGTGCCAGCAGCGTAGCCCCCTGGGACAGGGCTGGCGCCGGGGAGCTGTTTTTT
CASSVAPWDRAGAGELFF
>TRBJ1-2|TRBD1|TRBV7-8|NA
TGTGCCAGCAGCTTAAATTCGGGGGACAGGGGCCGTGGCTACACCTTC
CASSLNSGDRGRGYTF
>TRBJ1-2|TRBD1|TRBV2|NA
TGTGCCAGCAGTGAAGGGGGACAGGCCGTTTATGGCTACACCTTC
CASSEGGQAVYGYTF
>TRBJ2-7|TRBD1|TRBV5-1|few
TGCGCCAGCAGGTTGGGGCCCCCAGACAGGGGGCCTACCTACGAGCAGTACTTC
CASRLGPPDRGPTYEQYF
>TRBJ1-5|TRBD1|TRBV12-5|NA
TGTGCTAGTGGTACAGGGGGGCCCCAGCATTTT
CASGTGGPQHF
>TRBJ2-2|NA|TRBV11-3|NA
TGTGCCAGCAGCTTAAGAGGGGGGGCGAACACCGGGGAGCTGTTTTTT
CASSLRGGANTGELFF
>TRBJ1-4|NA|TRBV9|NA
TGTGCCAGCAGCGTAGAATCAAATGAAAAACTGTTTTTT
CASSVESNEKLFF
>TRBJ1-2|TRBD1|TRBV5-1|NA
TGCGCCAGCAGCCCAGCTGGGACAGCACCCCGAGGGGGCTACACCTTC
CASSPAGTAPRGGYTF
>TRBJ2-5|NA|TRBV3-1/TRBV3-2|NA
TGTGCCAGCAGCCAATTGAAGGGGGGGGAGACCCAGTACTTC
CASSQLKGGETQYF
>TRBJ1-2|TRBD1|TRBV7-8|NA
TGTGCCAGCAGCCACGGGACAGCCAACTATGGCTACACCTTC
CASSHGTANYGYTF
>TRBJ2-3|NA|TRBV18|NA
TGTGCCAGCTCGGAAGGGGACTCAGATACGCAGTATTTT
CASSEGDSDTQYF
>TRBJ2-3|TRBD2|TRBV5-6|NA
TGTGCCAGCAGCTTCAGTACTAGCGGGGGAACAGATACGCAGTATTTT
CASSFSTSGGTDTQYF
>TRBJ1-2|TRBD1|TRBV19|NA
TGTGCCAGTAGTATCCAGACAGGGCCTGCGGCTTATGGCTACACCTTC
CASSIQTGPAAYGYTF
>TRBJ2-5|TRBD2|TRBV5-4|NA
TGTGCCAGCAGCTTAGTACTAGCGGCCCAAGAGACCCAGTACTTC
CASSLVLAAQETQYF
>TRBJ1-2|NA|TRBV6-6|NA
TGTGCCAGCAGTCCCGGGGGGTCGGGGTATGGCTACACCTTC
CASSPGGSGYGYTF